One and the same sample provided the 28 T cell receptor beta chains below, sequenced in a study of beta chain features in type 1 diabetes. All of the isolated RNA was reverse transcribed, so expressed TCRB transcripts were sequenced. Libraries were prepared by immunoSEQ multiplex PCR; TCRdb keeps only in-frame clonotypes and omits some of them. Here the sample spans some 410,000 clones, roughly 10% being singletons. What was sequenced was naive CD4+ T cells from blood. The source of these receptors is a young woman in good health.

The rearrangement links TRBV23-1 to TRBJ1-5, with TRBD1 matching over 7 bases. TRBV23-1 is given ORF status, its function remaining uncertain. V shed 0 bases, J shed 11 bases, and the junction held 13 bases outside the gene matches. The CDR3 covers 16 residues. The CDR3, as DNA: TGCGCCAGCAGTCAATCAGCTCGGAGGGGGCCTCGGTCCCAGCATTTT. As protein: CASSQSARRGPRSQHF.

This clone was seen a handful of times. V and J are TRBV30 and TRBJ2-3, with TRBD2 identical over 7 bases. The V and J ends lost 0 bases and 1 base, in that order; junction bases with no gene match: 4. Germline assignment: CDR1 GTSNPN and CDR2 SVGIG (reference sequence). The length of the CDR3 is 15 residues. The chain's CDR3 is CAWSVEGRGTDTQYF. Here the CDR3 DNA reads TGTGCCTGGAGTGTAGAGGGGAGGGGCACAGATACGCAGTATTTT.

The chain carries TRBV10-3 and TRBJ2-7; no firm D call. The CDR3 loop spans 11 amino acids. CDR1 and CDR2 from the germline V gene are ENHRY and SYGVKD. Trimming left V 0 bases short and J 6 bases short, with 3 bases between. DNA of the CDR3: TGTGCCATCAGTGAGTCGGGCGAGCAGTACGTC. It specifies CAISESGEQYV.

V is TRBV28 and J is TRBJ1-3; D not resolved. Germline V gene lookup returns CDR1 MDHEN and CDR2 SYDVKM. V lost 5 bases and J 0 bases, leaving 14 bases between the germline ends. The CDR3 loop spans 16 amino acids. CDR3 bases: TGTGCCAGCAGTACCCGACGGACCGCCTCTGGAAACACCATATATTTT. Amino acids: CASSTRRTASGNTIYF.

Details on this clone: The same CDR3 arises from other DNA sequences in this sample as well. The chain is built from TRBV7-9 and TRBJ2-6; maybe TRBD1 (5 bases). Germline V gene data show CDR1 as SEHNR and CDR2 as FQNEAQ (reference sequence). Deletions cut 6 bases from V and 0 bases from J, with 9 bases between. This CDR3 spans 15 amino acids. As DNA, the CDR3 is TGTGCCAGCAGTCTTACAGGCTCTGGGGCCAACGTCCTGACTTTC. Translated: CASSLTGSGANVLTF. The variable domain in full, completed from reference TRBV7-9 and TRBJ2-6, reads DTGVSQNPRHKITKRGQNVTFRCDPISEHNRLYWYRQTLGQGPEFLTYFQNEAQLEKSRLLSDRFSAERPKGSFSTLEIQRTEQGDSAMYLCASSLTGSGANVLTFGAGSRLTVL.

This clone was counted only a few times. The CDR3, as DNA: TGTGCCAGCAGCTCCCCCTCACAGGGGGGTAATGAAAAACTGTTTTTT. Its protein is CASSSPSQGGNEKLFF. The chain uses TRBV5-6 and TRBJ1-4; TRBD1 agrees at 8 bases. The CDR3 extends over 16 amino acids. V dropped 3 bases and J dropped 4; count of bases not matched to a gene: 8. Germline CDR1 is SGHDT and CDR2 is YYEEEE.

Details on this clone: Germline and junction disagree at one end, which may indicate a read error. The chain uses TRBV2 and TRBJ1-2; D is undetermined. This CDR3 contains 13 residues. CDR1 is SNHLY and CDR2 is FYNNEI in the germline V gene. CDR3 bases: TGTGCCCGCAGTGTGACGGTAAACTATGGCTACACCTTC. Translated: CARSVTVNYGYTF.

This clone was observed a few times. This sequence joins TRBV10-3 and TRBJ2-7, with 7 bases identical to TRBD1. Germline V lookup: CDR1 ENHRY, CDR2 SYGVKD. With V trimmed by 5 bases and J by 5 bases, 3 bases remained unmatched. The CDR3 extends over 12 amino acids. CDR3: CAISPTGNEQYV. CDR3 DNA sequence: TGTGCCATCAGTCCGACAGGGAACGAGCAGTACGTC.

In regard to this clone: The same CDR3 is also encoded by other DNA sequences in this sample. The chain joins TRBV2 to TRBJ2-2; D unclear. Between the trimmed V and J ends, which lost 4 bases and 0 bases, there was a span of 0 bases. CDR1 SNHLY and CDR2 FYNNEI come from the germline V gene. This CDR3 has 12 amino acids. The CDR3 here is CASSANTGELFF. The CDR3 nucleotides read TGTGCCAGCAGTGCGAACACCGGGGAGCTGTTTTTT.

The gene calls are TRBV14 and TRBJ2-7, with unresolved D. Trimming removed 1 base at V and 2 bases at J, with 6 bases between. CDR3 length: 13 amino acids. Germline lookup yields CDR1 SGHDN and CDR2 FVKESK. For the CDR3, the DNA is TGTGCCAGCAGCCAAGGTCAGACCTACGAGCAGTACTTC. Translated: CASSQGQTYEQYF.

The table lists this clone with a few counts. V gene TRBV7-9 combines with J gene TRBJ2-5, with D perhaps matching TRBD1 (5 bases). The germline gives CDR1 SEHNR, CDR2 FQNEAQ (reference sequence). Trimming cost V 4 bases and J 1 base, with 16 bases left between them. The CDR3 has 16 amino acids. The DNA for the CDR3 is TGTGCCAGCAGCTCTCGACAGAAAGGGCCCCAAGAGACCCAGTACTTC. Translation: CASSSRQKGPQETQYF.

In its sample, this clone was seen a few times. This chain links TRBV7-9 with TRBJ2-3; 16 bases fit TRBD2. Germline V CDR1 and CDR2: SEHNR, FQNEAQ (reference sequence). This CDR3 is built from 19 residues. V dropped 5 bases and J dropped 3; count of bases not matched to a gene: 11. CDR3 loop: CASSTRGTSGGAATDTQYF. The CDR3 DNA sequence: TGTGCCAGCAGCACGCGAGGGACTAGCGGGGGGGCGGCGACAGATACGCAGTATTTT. The complete variable domain, with remaining parts taken from reference TRBV7-9 and TRBJ2-3, reads DTGVSQNPRHKITKRGQNVTFRCDPISEHNRLYWYRQTLGQGPEFLTYFQNEAQLEKSRLLSDRFSAERPKGSFSTLEIQRTEQGDSAMYLCASSTRGTSGGAATDTQYFGPGTRLTVL.

This clone was seen a few times. The same CDR3 can be traced to other DNA sequences in this sample. The V and J genes are TRBV29-1 and TRBJ1-2; D may be TRBD1 (5 bases). Trimming pared 6 bases from V and 5 bases from J, leaving 16 bases between. Germline CDR1 is SQVTM and CDR2 is ANQGSEA. The CDR3 covers 13 residues. CDR3 bases: TGCAGCGTGCGCTGGCATGGGGGGTATGGCTACACCTTC. Encoded protein: CSVRWHGGYGYTF. The full variable domain, with the rest looked up from reference TRBV29-1 and TRBJ1-2, is SAVISQKPSRDICQRGTSLTIQCQVDSQVTMMFWYRQQPGQSLTLIATANQGSEATYESGFVIDKFPISRPNLTFSTLTVSNMSPEDSSIYLCSVRWHGGYGYTFGSGTRLTVV.

This clone was counted only a few times. This sequence joins TRBV18 and TRBJ1-2; no clear D gene. Germline-derived CDR1 and CDR2 are KGHSH and LQKENI. V dropped 4 bases and J dropped 6 bases, with 15 bases sitting between them. The CDR3 covers 14 residues. The CDR3 region is CASSLVGLDHGYTF. Written as DNA, the CDR3 is TGTGCCAGCTCACTCGTCGGCCTAGATCATGGCTACACCTTC.

As concerns this clone: Other DNA variants within this sample encode the same CDR3. The chain combines TRBV7-2 with TRBJ2-1; D is unclear. The length of the CDR3 is 14 residues. Between the trimmed V and J ends, which lost 1 base and 3 bases, there was a span of 7 bases. Per germline, CDR1 SGHTA and CDR2 FQGNSA. CDR3 DNA: TGTGCCAGCAGCTTAGTGGGTCTCTACAATGAGCAGTTCTTC. Translating gives CASSLVGLYNEQFF. Based on the CDR3 plus reference TRBV7-2 and TRBJ2-1, the full variable domain is GAGVSQSPSNKVTEKGKDVELRCDPISGHTALYWYRQSLGQGLEFLIYFQGNSAPDKSGLPSDRFSAERTGGSVSTLTIQRTQQEDSAVYLCASSLVGLYNEQFFGPGTRLTVL.

This clone was counted only a few times. The V and J genes are TRBV7-9 and TRBJ2-1, with D possibly matching TRBD1 (5 bases). Germline V gene sequence: CDR1 SEHNR, CDR2 FQNEAQ (reference sequence). Trimming took 2 bases from V and 9 from J, leaving 11 bases between them. The CDR3 covers 13 residues. In DNA, the CDR3 is TGTGCCAGCAGCTTACAGGGATATGGTGAGCAGTTCTTC. Amino acids: CASSLQGYGEQFF.

This clone showed up just once. This CDR3 is CASSLAGDSLRPQHF. CDR3 DNA: TGTGCCAGCAGCTTAGCTGGGGACAGTTTACGGCCCCAGCATTTT. This rearrangement joins TRBV7-8 to TRBJ1-5; 7 nucleotides line up with TRBD1. The trim removed 0 bases at V and 9 bases at J, leaving 8 bases unmatched. CDR3 length equals 15 residues. Germline V gives CDR1 SGHVS, CDR2 FQNEAQ.

This clone was detected only a few times. The chain is built from TRBV14 and TRBJ2-1; D possibly uses TRBD1 or TRBD2 (6 bases each). V was clipped by 4 bases and J by 1 base, with 11 bases between them. The CDR3 is made up of 15 amino acids. The germline gives CDR1 SGHDN, CDR2 FVKESK. CDR3 sequence (DNA): TGTGCCAGCAGCCTTAGAGGGGGGTCCTACAATGAGCAGTTCTTC. Translated, it gives CASSLRGGSYNEQFF. Variable domain in full (rest from reference TRBV14 and TRBJ2-1): EAGVTQFPSHSVIEKGQTVTLRCDPISGHDNLYWYRRVMGKEIKFLLHFVKESKQDESGMPNNRFLAERTGGTYSTLKVQPAELEDSGVYFCASSLRGGSYNEQFFGPGTRLTVL.

The V gene is TRBV9, the J gene TRBJ2-5; D is perhaps TRBD1 (6 bases). CDR3 size: 15 residues. CDR1 and CDR2 (germline): SGDLS, YYNGEE. Trimming left V 1 base short and J 2 bases short, with 12 bases between. The CDR3: CASSVQGQLQETQYF. The DNA for the CDR3 is TGTGCCAGCAGCGTACAGGGACAACTACAAGAGACCCAGTACTTC.

The chain combines TRBV6-1 with TRBJ1-2, with a tentative D call TRBD1 (6 bases). The CDR3 contains 13 residues. Trimming took 5 bases from V and 3 from J, leaving 10 bases between them. Germline V gene data show CDR1 as MNHNS and CDR2 as SASEGT. CDR3 amino acids: CASSRRGYYGYTF. The CDR3 bases are TGTGCCAGCAGTCGCAGGGGCTACTATGGCTACACCTTC.

In this sample, this clone turned up a few times. The rearrangement links TRBV5-1 to TRBJ2-2; D is unclear. The CDR3 contains 12 residues. Looked up from germline, CDR1 is SGHRS and CDR2 is YFSETQ. Trimming left V 4 bases short and J 7 bases short, with 8 bases between. CDR3 region: CASSPYNGELFF. The CDR3 bases are TGCGCCAGCAGCCCCTATAACGGGGAGCTGTTTTTT.

The chain recombines TRBV9 with TRBJ1-5, with D unclear. The germline V and J ends were trimmed by 1 base and 3 bases, with 8 bases remaining between them. This CDR3 contains 14 residues. Germline CDR1 SGDLS, CDR2 YYNGEE. CDR3 nucleotides: TGTGCCAGCAGCGTAACTGCGGCCAATCAGCCCCAGCATTTT. Translation gives CASSVTAANQPQHF.

This clone was counted many times. The rearrangement uses TRBV7-9 and TRBJ2-3; D remains ambiguous. CDR3 length equals 13 residues. V gave up 7 bases and J gave up 1 base, with 9 bases separating them. Germline V CDR1 and CDR2: SEHNR, FQNEAQ (reference sequence). DNA of the CDR3: TGTGCCAGCATCCAGACGGGCACAGATACGCAGTATTTT. This sequence encodes CASIQTGTDTQYF.

This clone was detected a few times. This chain connects TRBV2 to TRBJ1-1, with a possible D match to TRBD1 (5 bases). CDR3 length: 14 amino acids. With 6 bases removed from V and 4 bases from J, the gap between germline ends came to 15 bases. Germline V CDR1 and CDR2: SNHLY, FYNNEI. CDR3: CASRGTVRGTEAFF. DNA of the CDR3: TGTGCCAGCAGGGGGACGGTACGGGGCACTGAAGCTTTCTTT.

This chain connects TRBV15 to TRBJ1-5; D unclear. This CDR3 has 12 residues. V was clipped by 0 bases and J by 12 bases, with 9 bases between them. Germline CDR1 LNHNV, CDR2 YYDKDF (reference sequence). CDR3 amino acids: CATSRDALVQHF. Written as DNA, the CDR3 is TGTGCCACCAGCAGAGACGCATTGGTCCAGCATTTT.

There are a few counts of this clone. The chain carries TRBV6-6 and TRBJ2-7; D is unresolved. The germline V gene encodes CDR1 MNHNY and CDR2 SVGAGI (reference sequence). CDR3 length: 14 amino acids. Between the trimmed V and J ends, which lost 8 bases and 2 bases, there was a span of 16 bases. CDR3 DNA: TGTGCCAGCGGTGATCAGCCGAACCCCTACGAGCAGTACTTC. Its protein product is CASGDQPNPYEQYF.

This clone was seen more than once but under ten times. The chain joins TRBV2 to TRBJ1-5, with D unclear. This CDR3 is 14 amino acids long. Germline V gene data show CDR1 as SNHLY and CDR2 as FYNNEI. V shed 5 bases and J shed 4 bases, with 12 bases lying between them. Here the CDR3 reads CASSQDVVNQPQHF. The CDR3 nucleotides read TGTGCCAGCAGTCAGGACGTAGTAAATCAGCCCCAGCATTTT.

In this sample, this clone turned up once. The rearrangement uses TRBV11-2 and TRBJ2-1; D gene ambiguous. CDR3 length equals 14 residues. V lost 0 bases, J lost 0 bases, and 3 bases lay in between. Germline assignment: CDR1 SGHAT and CDR2 FQNNGV. CDR3 loop: CASSLDPSYNEQFF. CDR3 bases: TGTGCCAGCAGCTTAGATCCCTCCTACAATGAGCAGTTCTTC.